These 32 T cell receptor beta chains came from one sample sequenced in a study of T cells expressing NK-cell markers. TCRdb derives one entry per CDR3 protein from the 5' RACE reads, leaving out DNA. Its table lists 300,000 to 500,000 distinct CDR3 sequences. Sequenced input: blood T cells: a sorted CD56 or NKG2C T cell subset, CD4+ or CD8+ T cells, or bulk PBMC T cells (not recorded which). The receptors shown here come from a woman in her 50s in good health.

The CDR3 region is CASSWTSGVSSYNEQFF. The chain recombines TRBV12-3 or TRBV12-4 with TRBJ2-1; TCRdb's D gene call, TRBD2, goes unchecked for lack of DNA. The CDR3 is made up of 17 amino acids.

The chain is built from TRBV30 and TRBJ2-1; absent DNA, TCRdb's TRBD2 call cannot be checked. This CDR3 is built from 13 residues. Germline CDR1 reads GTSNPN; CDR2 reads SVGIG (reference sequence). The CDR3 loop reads CAWAGGSYNEQFF.

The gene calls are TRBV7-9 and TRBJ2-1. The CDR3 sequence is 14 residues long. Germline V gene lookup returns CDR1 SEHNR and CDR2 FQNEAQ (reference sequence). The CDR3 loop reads CASSLQWADNEQFF.

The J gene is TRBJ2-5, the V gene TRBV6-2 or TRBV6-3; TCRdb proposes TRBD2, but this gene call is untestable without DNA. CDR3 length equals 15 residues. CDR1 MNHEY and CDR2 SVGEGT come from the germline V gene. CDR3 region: CASTPPGGIQETQYF.

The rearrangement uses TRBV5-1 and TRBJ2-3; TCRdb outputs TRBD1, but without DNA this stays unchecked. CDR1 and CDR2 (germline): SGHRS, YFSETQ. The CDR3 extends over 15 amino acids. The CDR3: CASSLDLGPGDTQYF.

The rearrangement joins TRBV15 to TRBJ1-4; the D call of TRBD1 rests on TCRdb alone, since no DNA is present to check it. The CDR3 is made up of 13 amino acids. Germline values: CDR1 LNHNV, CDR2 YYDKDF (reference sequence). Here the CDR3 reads CATSSQGGEKLFF.

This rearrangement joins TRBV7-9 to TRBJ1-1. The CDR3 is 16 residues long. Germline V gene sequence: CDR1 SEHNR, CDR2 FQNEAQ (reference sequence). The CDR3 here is CASSLGVGQINTEAFF.

The chain's CDR3 is CASSPGLGSGNTIYF. J is TRBJ1-3 and V is TRBV7-6; absent DNA, TCRdb's TRBD1 call cannot be checked. The CDR3 extends over 15 amino acids. Germline CDR1 and CDR2: SGHVS and FNYEAQ.

The CDR3 region is CSAREVQGSTEAFF. The V and J genes are TRBV20-1 and TRBJ1-1; TCRdb selects TRBD1, and the lack of DNA leaves this call unchecked. Germline V lookup: CDR1 DFQATT, CDR2 SNEGSKA (reference sequence). CDR3 size: 14 residues.

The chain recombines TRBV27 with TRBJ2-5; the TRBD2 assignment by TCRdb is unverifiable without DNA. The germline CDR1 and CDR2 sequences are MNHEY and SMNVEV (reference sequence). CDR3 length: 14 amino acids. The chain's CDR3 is CASSFSPRGETQYF.

The CDR3 region is CASSPSSGSSNEQFF. The chain uses TRBV19 and TRBJ2-1; the D gene TCRdb calls, TRBD2, cannot be checked with no DNA. The germline V gene encodes CDR1 LNHDA and CDR2 SQIVND (reference sequence). The CDR3 runs 15 residues.

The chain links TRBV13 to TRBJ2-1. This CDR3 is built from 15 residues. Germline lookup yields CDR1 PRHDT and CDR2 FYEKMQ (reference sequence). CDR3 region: CASSLSLNSYNEQFF.

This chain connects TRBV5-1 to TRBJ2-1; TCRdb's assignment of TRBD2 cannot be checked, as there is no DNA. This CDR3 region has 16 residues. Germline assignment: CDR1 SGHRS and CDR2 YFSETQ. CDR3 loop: CASSLAGTSRFNEQFF.

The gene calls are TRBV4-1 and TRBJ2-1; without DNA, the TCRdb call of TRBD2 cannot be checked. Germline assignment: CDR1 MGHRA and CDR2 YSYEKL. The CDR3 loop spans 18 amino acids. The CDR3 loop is CASSQGLAVGSSYNEQFF.

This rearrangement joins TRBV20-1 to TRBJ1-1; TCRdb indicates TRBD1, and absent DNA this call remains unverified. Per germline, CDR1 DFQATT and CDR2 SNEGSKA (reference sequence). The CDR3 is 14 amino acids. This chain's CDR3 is CSASFGQPWTEAFF.

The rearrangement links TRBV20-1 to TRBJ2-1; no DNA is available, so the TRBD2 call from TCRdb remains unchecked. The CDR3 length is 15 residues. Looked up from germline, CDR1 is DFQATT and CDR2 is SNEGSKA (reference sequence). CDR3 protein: CSARDSVGGRNEQFF.

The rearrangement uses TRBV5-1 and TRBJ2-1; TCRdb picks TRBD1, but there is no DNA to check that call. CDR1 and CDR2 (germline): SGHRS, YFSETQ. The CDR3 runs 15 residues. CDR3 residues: CASSPSMGVINEQFF. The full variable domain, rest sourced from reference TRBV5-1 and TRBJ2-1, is KAGVTQTPRYLIKTRGQQVTLSCSPISGHRSVSWYQQTPGQGLQFLFEYFSETQRNKGNFPGRFSGRQFSNSRSEMNVSTLELGDSALYLCASSPSMGVINEQFFGPGTRLTVL.

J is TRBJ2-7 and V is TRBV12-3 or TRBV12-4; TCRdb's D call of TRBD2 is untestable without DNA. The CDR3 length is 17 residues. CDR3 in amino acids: CASSSTVAGGPYDEQYF.

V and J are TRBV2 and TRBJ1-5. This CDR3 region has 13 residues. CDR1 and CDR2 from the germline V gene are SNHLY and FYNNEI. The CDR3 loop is CASSVTPGQPQHF. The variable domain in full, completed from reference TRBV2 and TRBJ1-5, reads EPEVTQTPSHQVTQMGQEVILRCVPISNHLYFYWYRQILGQKVEFLVSFYNNEISEKSEIFDDQFSVERPDGSNFTLKIRSTKLEDSAMYFCASSVTPGQPQHFGDGTRLSIL.

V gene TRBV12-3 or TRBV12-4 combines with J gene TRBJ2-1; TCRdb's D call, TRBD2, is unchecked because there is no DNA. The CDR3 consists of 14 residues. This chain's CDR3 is CASTTTSGSNEQFF.

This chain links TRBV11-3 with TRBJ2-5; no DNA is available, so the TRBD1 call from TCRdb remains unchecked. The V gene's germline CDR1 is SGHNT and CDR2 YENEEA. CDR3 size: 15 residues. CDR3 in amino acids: CASSLGRTDQETQYF.

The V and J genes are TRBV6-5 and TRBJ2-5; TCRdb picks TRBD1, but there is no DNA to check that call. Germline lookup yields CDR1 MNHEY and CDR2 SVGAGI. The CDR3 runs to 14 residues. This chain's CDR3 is CASSSWEFQETQYF.

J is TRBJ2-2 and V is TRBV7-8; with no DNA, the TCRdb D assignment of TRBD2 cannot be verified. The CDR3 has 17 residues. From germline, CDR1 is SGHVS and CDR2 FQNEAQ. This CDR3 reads CASSSQIRTINTGELFF.

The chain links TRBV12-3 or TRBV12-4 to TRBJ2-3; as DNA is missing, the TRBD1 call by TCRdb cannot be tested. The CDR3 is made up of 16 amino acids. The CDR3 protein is CASSGPGTGGTDTQYF.

CDR3 in amino acids: CATSGSSVVNEQFF. V and J are TRBV24-1 and TRBJ2-1. This CDR3 spans 14 amino acids. Germline V CDR1 and CDR2: KGHDR, SFDVKD.

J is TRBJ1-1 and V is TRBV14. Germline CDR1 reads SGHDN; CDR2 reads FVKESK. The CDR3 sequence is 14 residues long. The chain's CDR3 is CASSQRRSSTEAFF.

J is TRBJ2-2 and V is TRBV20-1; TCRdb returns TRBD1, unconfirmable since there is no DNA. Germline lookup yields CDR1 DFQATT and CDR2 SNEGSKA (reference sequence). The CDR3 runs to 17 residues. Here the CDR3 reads CSARDDRLGLNTGELFF.

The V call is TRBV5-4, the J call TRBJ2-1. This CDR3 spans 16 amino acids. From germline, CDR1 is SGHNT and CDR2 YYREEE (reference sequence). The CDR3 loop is CASSAPAAQSYNEQFF.

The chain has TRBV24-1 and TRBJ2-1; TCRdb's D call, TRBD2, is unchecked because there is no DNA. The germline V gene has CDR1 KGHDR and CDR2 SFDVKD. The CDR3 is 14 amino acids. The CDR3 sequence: CATSLAGKSNEQFF.

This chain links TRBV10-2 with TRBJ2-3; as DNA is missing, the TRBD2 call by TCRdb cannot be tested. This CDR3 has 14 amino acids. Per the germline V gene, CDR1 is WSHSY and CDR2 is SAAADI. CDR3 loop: CASSGGNRVDTQYF.

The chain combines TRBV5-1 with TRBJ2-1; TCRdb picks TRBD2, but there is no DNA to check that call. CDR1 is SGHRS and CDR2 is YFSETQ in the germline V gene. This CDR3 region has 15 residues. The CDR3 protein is CASRVGSGIYNEQFF.

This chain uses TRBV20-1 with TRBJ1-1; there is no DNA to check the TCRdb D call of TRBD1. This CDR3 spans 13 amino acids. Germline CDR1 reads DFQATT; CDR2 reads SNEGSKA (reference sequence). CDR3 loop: CSARDPLRGEAFF.